This TCR beta chain comes out of a study of shared clonotypes between healthy human individuals. The CDR3 length is 13 residues. The germline gives CDR1 MNHEY, CDR2 SVGAGI. V dropped 7 bases and J dropped 4 bases, with 11 bases sitting between them. In the CD4+ fraction, cells were divided into CD45RA+ naive and CD45RA-negative memory subsets. The data were produced by immunoSEQ multiplex PCR, yet TCRdb's version contains in-frame clones alone and is incomplete. In the table there are more than 2,000,000 clones, more than 80% of which are singletons. The receptor was isolated from a man between 18 and 29 years old in good health. The material sequenced was naive CD4+ T cells sorted from blood. The sample's subset: CD45RA+ positively selected. The rearrangement uses TRBV6-5 and TRBJ2-1, with D maybe TRBD2 (6 bases). The CDR3 loop reads CASTKGLYNEQFF. In DNA form, the CDR3 reads TGTGCCAGCACCAAGGGACTGTACAATGAGCAGTTCTTC.